The rows below give T cell receptor beta chains drawn from one sample of a study of blood T cell repertoires in COVID-19. Libraries were prepared by immunoSEQ multiplex PCR; TCRdb keeps only in-frame clonotypes and omits some of them. Among tens of thousands of clones listed, around 90% were seen once. Specimen: peripheral blood. The source of these receptors is a man in his forties or fifties with acute or convalescent COVID-19. CDR3s include the opening cysteine and the closing phenylalanine or tryptophan. D genes are given only for firm matches. Expanded clones are given a class, and other clones once, few, many or no size at all.

>TRBJ1-5|NA|NA|TRBV2
TGTGCCAGCAGTGAAAGGCAGGGGAATCAGCCCCAGCATTTT
CASSERQGNQPQHF
>TRBJ2-5|TRBD2|once|TRBV5-1
TGCGCCAGCAGCCTCCTGCGGGAGGAGACCCAGTACTTC
CASSLLREETQYF
>TRBJ2-6|NA|NA|TRBV19
TGTGCCGGTGGGGGCGACGCCAACGTCCTGACTTTC
CAGGGDANVLTF
>TRBJ1-5|NA|NA|TRBV6-1
TGTGCCAGCAGTGAAGGGCGGACAGACAATCAGCCCCAGCATTTT
CASSEGRTDNQPQHF
>TRBJ2-3|TRBD2|NA|TRBV10-3
TGTGCCATCAGTGGGGGAGCGGGGGGCACAGATACGCAGTATTTT
CAISGGAGGTDTQYF
>TRBJ2-5|TRBD1|NA|TRBV2
TGTGCCAGCAATACAGGGGGCGGTGGGGTCTCTGGGGAGACCCAGTACTTC
CASNTGGGGVSGETQYF
>TRBJ1-2|NA|NA|TRBV13
TGTGCCAGCAGCTTAGGCCTCCAGGGGTCTAACTTC
CASSLGLQGSNF
>TRBJ1-5|NA|NA|TRBV19
TGTGCCAGTAGTATAGGAGGGGACTACAATCAGCCCCAGCATTTT
CASSIGGDYNQPQHF
>TRBJ2-2|NA|NA|TRBV6-5
TGTGCCAGCAGTTTACGTCTAGCACCCTCCACCGGGGAGCTGTTTTTT
CASSLRLAPSTGELFF
>TRBJ1-5|NA|NA|TRBV19
TGTGCCAGTAGTATAGAGAGGGTGTGGAATCAGCCCCAGCATTTT
CASSIERVWNQPQHF
>TRBJ1-1|NA|NA|TRBV5-5
TGTGCCAGCAGCTTGGGGCCAAACACTGAAGCTTTCTTT
CASSLGPNTEAFF
>TRBJ2-1|TRBD2|NA|TRBV4-3
TGCGCCAGCAGCCTCGGTGCAGGGACTAGCGACAATGAGCAGTTCTTC
CASSLGAGTSDNEQFF
>TRBJ1-4|NA|once|TRBV29-1
TGCAGCGTTTCCCTCTTGACAGGAGATAATGAAAAACTGTTTTTT
CSVSLLTGDNEKLFF
>TRBJ2-2|NA|NA|TRBV28
TGTGCCAGCAGTTACTCTCGAGGCTGGAACACCGGGGAGCTGTTTTTT
CASSYSRGWNTGELFF
>TRBJ1-4|TRBD1|NA|TRBV15
TGTGCCACCAGCAGAGTTCGAAACAGGGGGGATGAAAAACTGTTTTTT
CATSRVRNRGDEKLFF
>TRBJ1-4|TRBD1|NA|TRBV7-9
TGTGCCAGCAGCTTCCTACAGGGGGGAGGTGAAAAACTGTTTTTT
CASSFLQGGGEKLFF
>TRBJ1-4|NA|NA|TRBV10-2
TGCGCCAGCAGAACAGGGTTGGAGGAAAAACTGTTTTTT
CASRTGLEEKLFF
>TRBJ2-3|NA|NA|TRBV5-4
TGTGCCAGCACCTCTATGTCGTCAGATACGCAGTATTTT
CASTSMSSDTQYF
>TRBJ1-1|NA|once|TRBV27
TGTGCCAGCAGTACCTTCCAGTACACTGAAGCTTTCTTT
CASSTFQYTEAFF
>TRBJ1-2|TRBD1|NA|TRBV5-6
TGTGCCAGCAGCCTGGACAGGGTCGGCTACACCTTC
CASSLDRVGYTF
>TRBJ2-3|NA|NA|TRBV29-1
TGCAGCGTTGTGGGGGGAATACGAGATACGCAGTATTTT
CSVVGGIRDTQYF
>TRBJ1-5|NA|NA|TRBV6-6
TGTGCCAGCAGGGGGACACAGAACAATCAGCCCCAGCATTTT
CASRGTQNNQPQHF
>TRBJ2-5|NA|once|TRBV5-1
TGCGCCAGCAGCCCATCCAGGGGTGGAAGGGAGACCCAGTACTTC
CASSPSRGGRETQYF
>TRBJ1-5|NA|NA|TRBV28
TGTGCCAGCAGTTCCTACCAGGGTGGGATAAGTCAGCCCCAGCATTTT
CASSSYQGGISQPQHF
>TRBJ2-1|NA|NA|TRBV5-1
TGCGCCAGCAGCTTGGAAGGTTTCGGGGGAGTGGAGCAGTTCTTC
CASSLEGFGGVEQFF
>TRBJ2-1|TRBD2|NA|TRBV4-3
TGCGCCAGCAGCCCCCAAGGGGCTAGCGGGGGGCGGGCGGGCCGCTCCTACAATGAGCAGTTCTTC
CASSPQGASGGRAGRSYNEQFF
>TRBJ1-6|TRBD1|NA|TRBV14
TGTGCCAGCAGCCAAGCCCGGGACAGATCCAAATCACCCCTCCACTTT
CASSQARDRSKSPLHF
>TRBJ1-1|NA|NA|TRBV7-2
TGTGCGACCCGGGGGGGTCCTGAAGCTTTCTTT
CATRGGPEAFF
>TRBJ2-1|NA|NA|TRBV11-2
TGTGCCAGCAGCTTCGAGGGCCCTCACAATGAGCAGTTCTTC
CASSFEGPHNEQFF
>TRBJ2-7|TRBD1|NA|TRBV28
TGTGCCAGCAGTCCTACCGGGACAGGGGGGGGCGAGCAGTACTTC
CASSPTGTGGGEQYF
>TRBJ1-2|NA|NA|TRBV6-5
TGTGCCAGCCTCGACCCGACAGGACCCTATGGCTACACCTTC
CASLDPTGPYGYTF
>TRBJ1-4|TRBD1|NA|TRBV5-1
TGCGCCAGCAGAGCCGGGACAGGGGCTCAAACTAATGAAAAACTGTTTTTT
CASRAGTGAQTNEKLFF
>TRBJ2-5|NA|NA|TRBV2
TGTGCCAGCAGTGAAGCTCGGGAGACCCAGTACTTC
CASSEARETQYF
>TRBJ2-7|NA|NA|TRBV20-1
TGCAGTGCTAGAGACCCGCGAGAGCAGTACTTC
CSARDPREQYF
>TRBJ2-7|TRBD2|NA|TRBV6-5
TGTGCCAGCGCTCCCGGGACTAAACCTGCCTACGAGCAGTACTTC
CASAPGTKPAYEQYF
>TRBJ2-7|TRBD1|NA|TRBV28
TGTGCCAGCAGTTTCCGGGACAGGGGCTTCTACGAGCAGTACTTC
CASSFRDRGFYEQYF
>TRBJ2-4|NA|NA|TRBV28
TGTGCCAGCAGTTTAAGTGGCTCCGGGTGGAACATTCAGTACTTC
CASSLSGSGWNIQYF
>TRBJ1-4|NA|NA|TRBV7-9
TGTGCCAGCAGCTCGGTTTACCGGGACAAAGGGACGGTACGCGAAAAACTGTTTTTT
CASSSVYRDKGTVREKLFF
>TRBJ2-7|TRBD1|NA|TRBV18
TGTGCCAGCTCACCGGGGGCGGACAGGTCCTCCTACGAGCAGTACTTC
CASSPGADRSSYEQYF
>TRBJ2-5|TRBD2|once|TRBV24-1
TGTGCCACCGAAACGGGGACTAGCGGGAGGGCCGGTGGGGAGGAGACCCAGTACTTC
CATETGTSGRAGGEETQYF
>TRBJ2-5|NA|NA|TRBV9
TGTGCCAGCAGCGTAGCTCTTTCTGAGACCCAGTACTTC
CASSVALSETQYF
>TRBJ2-6|NA|once|TRBV5-4
TGTGCCAGCAGCTTAGACGGGAGCTCTGGGGCCAACGTCCTGACTTTC
CASSLDGSSGANVLTF
>TRBJ1-4|NA|NA|TRBV7-3
TGTGCCAGCAGCTTAGAAGCTGCAACTAATGAAAAACTGTTTTTT
CASSLEAATNEKLFF
>TRBJ2-3|NA|NA|TRBV11-2
TGTGCCAGCAGCTTAGGTGCTAGCAGACGCACAGATACGCAGTATTTT
CASSLGASRRTDTQYF
>TRBJ1-5|TRBD1|NA|TRBV6-6
TGTGCCAGCACCCCGATACAGGGGGCTGGCAATCAGCCCCAGCATTTT
CASTPIQGAGNQPQHF
>TRBJ2-3|NA|NA|TRBV27
TGTGCCAGCAGTTTTACGGTTAGCACAGATACGCAGTATTTT
CASSFTVSTDTQYF
>TRBJ2-1|NA|NA|TRBV9
TGTGCCAGCAGCGTAGCACAGGGTACCTATGAGCAGTTCTTC
CASSVAQGTYEQFF
>TRBJ1-6|TRBD1|NA|TRBV5-6
TGTGCCAGCAGCTCCGGGACAGGGGACAATTCACCCCTCCACTTT
CASSSGTGDNSPLHF
>TRBJ1-2|TRBD1|NA|TRBV29-1
TGCAGCGTTGAAGATTACGGGACAGGGGTATACAACTATGGCTACACCTTC
CSVEDYGTGVYNYGYTF
>TRBJ1-1|TRBD1|NA|TRBV2
TGTGCCAGCGTACAGGGGCTCCCCACTGAAGCTTTCTTT
CASVQGLPTEAFF
>TRBJ2-1|NA|NA|TRBV19
TGTGCCACTACAGGGCCACGGGGCAATGAGCAGTTCTTC
CATTGPRGNEQFF